This entry lists 32 T cell receptor beta chains sequenced from one sample in a study of beta chain features in type 1 diabetes. TCRB transcripts that were expressed got sequenced, as all of the isolated RNA had been reverse transcribed. Only in-frame clones appear in the TCRdb table, and some are missing; sequencing was by immunoSEQ multiplex PCR. Of 300,000 to 400,000 clones in the sample, 8% to 13% are singletons; the top ten hold just over 0.015%. Material for sequencing was naive CD4+ T cells from blood. The receptors shown here come from a woman aged 25 to 45 in good health.

This clone came up a few times. The chain combines TRBV4-2 with TRBJ2-2; 7 bases agree with TRBD1. The CDR3 is 16 residues long. After removal of 0 bases from V and 7 bases from J, the junction contained 8 bases not matched to a gene. Germline V gives CDR1 LGHNA, CDR2 YNFKEQ. In DNA form, the CDR3 reads TGTGCCAGCAGCCAAGACAGGGGGAACACCAACGGGGAGCTGTTTTTT. Its protein product is CASSQDRGNTNGELFF.

The chain combines TRBV6-5 with TRBJ1-2; D may be TRBD1 (6 bases). CDR3 size: 15 residues. Germline CDR1 is MNHEY and CDR2 is SVGAGI. V gave up 0 bases and J gave up 3 bases, with 11 bases separating them. CDR3 protein: CASSYSPGEYYGYTF. The CDR3 nucleotides are TGTGCCAGCAGTTACTCGCCAGGGGAATACTATGGCTACACCTTC.

In its sample, this clone was seen a few times. V gene TRBV9 combines with J gene TRBJ2-1; 9 nucleotides line up with TRBD2. V shed 0 bases and J 5 bases; nucleotides not matched to a gene: 3. Germline assignment: CDR1 SGDLS and CDR2 YYNGEE. This CDR3 comprises 15 residues. In DNA, the CDR3 is TGTGCCAGCAGCGTAGGGACTAGCGAGCACAATGAGCAGTTCTTC. Translation: CASSVGTSEHNEQFF.

The chain joins TRBV4-3 to TRBJ2-7; a possible D gene is TRBD1 (6 bases). The CDR3 is made up of 15 amino acids. Trimming cost V 9 bases and J 1 base, with 19 bases left between them. In germline, CDR1 is LGHNA, CDR2 YSLEER. The CDR3 is CARIPTGKYSYEQYF. The CDR3 DNA is TGCGCCAGGATACCTACAGGGAAGTATTCCTACGAGCAGTACTTC.

This clone was seen a handful of times. This chain joins TRBV7-9 and TRBJ2-1; TRBD2 matches 9 bases. The germline gives CDR1 SEHNR, CDR2 FQNEAQ (reference sequence). The CDR3 consists of 15 residues. Trimming removed 3 bases from V and 8 bases from J; junction bases left unmatched: 8. The CDR3 sequence: CASSFWREGWDEQFF. Written as DNA, the CDR3 is TGTGCCAGCAGCTTTTGGCGGGAGGGGTGGGATGAGCAGTTCTTC.

There are a few counts of this clone. The chain combines TRBV29-1 with TRBJ1-1; unclear D gene. This CDR3 region has 14 residues. The germline CDR1 and CDR2 sequences are SQVTM and ANQGSEA. Trimming took off 4 bases at V and 9 bases at J, with 21 bases between the two ends. CDR3: CSVVLDAAGKKAFF. CDR3 DNA: TGCAGCGTTGTGTTGGACGCAGCGGGGAAAAAAGCTTTCTTT.

The rearrangement links TRBV5-1 to TRBJ2-2; perhaps TRBD1 as D (5 bases). There are 12 residues in the CDR3. Looked up from germline, CDR1 is SGHRS and CDR2 is YFSETQ. V lost 6 bases, J lost 3 bases, and 6 bases lay in between. The CDR3 is CASTRDTGELFF. The CDR3 DNA follows: TGCGCCAGCACCAGGGACACCGGGGAGCTGTTTTTT.

This clone was detected only a few times. The gene calls are TRBV7-9 and TRBJ2-7, with TRBD2 as a possible D gene (5 bases). V lost 1 base and J lost 3, with 13 bases in between. Germline V gene sequence: CDR1 SEHNR, CDR2 FQNEAQ (reference sequence). The CDR3 is made up of 15 amino acids. CDR3 sequence: CASSLVLAGSYEQYF. For the CDR3, the DNA is TGTGCCAGCAGCTTAGTGCTAGCAGGAAGCTACGAGCAGTACTTC.

The V and J genes are TRBV19 and TRBJ1-5; D possibly corresponds to TRBD1 (6 bases). The CDR3 consists of 17 residues. From germline, CDR1 is LNHDA and CDR2 SQIVND (reference sequence). V lost 2 bases and J 0 bases, leaving 14 bases between the germline ends. The CDR3 bases are TGTGCCAGTAGTATATCGGGGGGCAGATATAGCAATCAGCCCCAGCATTTT. This gives the protein CASSISGGRYSNQPQHF.

This clone was seen more than once but under ten times. This chain joins TRBV10-3 and TRBJ2-1; 9 bases map to TRBD2. The CDR3 length is 13 residues. Trimming removed 3 bases from V and 14 bases from J; junction bases left unmatched: 8. Germline CDR1 reads ENHRY; CDR2 reads SYGVKD. CDR3 sequence (DNA): TGTGCCATCAGTGAACCCTTTAGCGGGGGAGAGTTCTTC. This encodes CAISEPFSGGEFF.

This clone was observed a few times. J is TRBJ2-7 and V is TRBV5-1; TRBD2 agrees at 8 bases. V shed 4 bases, J shed 1 base, and the junction held 7 bases outside the gene matches. The CDR3 spans 15 residues. From germline, CDR1 is SGHRS and CDR2 YFSETQ. CDR3 nucleotides: TGCGCCAGCAGCCCGGGACTAGTTACGTCCTACGAGCAGTACTTC. Its protein product is CASSPGLVTSYEQYF.

The V and J genes are TRBV25-1 and TRBJ2-1; 9 nucleotides match TRBD2. V trimming: 4 bases; J trimming: 7 bases; junction bases outside the gene matches: 17. The germline V gene has CDR1 MGHDK and CDR2 SYGVNS. This CDR3 comprises 18 residues. CDR3 nucleotides: TGTGCCAGCAGTGCCCATTTGGGTAGCGGGGGTAATCTGAATGAGCAGTTCTTC. Translation gives CASSAHLGSGGNLNEQFF.

This clone was observed a handful of times. V is TRBV19 and J is TRBJ1-5; the match to TRBD1 covers 10 bases. The length of the CDR3 is 16 residues. The J segment lost 3 bases and the V segment lost 5 bases, leaving 7 bases of the junction unmatched. The germline CDR1 and CDR2 sequences are LNHDA and SQIVND (reference sequence). The CDR3 DNA reads TGTGCCAGTAGTCGCCCGGGACAGGGGTCCAATCAGCCCCAGCATTTT. Protein sequence: CASSRPGQGSNQPQHF.

This clone was counted a few times. This sequence joins TRBV9 and TRBJ2-3; possibly TRBD2 for D (6 bases). Germline CDR1 reads SGDLS; CDR2 reads YYNGEE. CDR3 size: 13 residues. Between the trimmed V and J ends, which lost 0 bases and 6 bases, there was a span of 8 bases. DNA of the CDR3: TGTGCCAGCAGCGTAGCCGCGGGGGATACGCAGTATTTT. Protein: CASSVAAGDTQYF.

The V and J genes are TRBV6-6 and TRBJ1-5, with TRBD1 as a possible D gene (6 bases). Germline V lookup: CDR1 MNHNY, CDR2 SVGAGI (reference sequence). Trimming removed 7 bases at V and 0 bases at J, with 10 bases between. CDR3 length: 14 residues. CDR3 sequence (DNA): TGTGCCAGCACTTTACAGGGTAGCAATCAGCCCCAGCATTTT. Translation: CASTLQGSNQPQHF.

This clone occurred a few times. Other DNA sequences in this sample translate to the same CDR3. DNA for the CDR3: TGCGCCAGCAGCCAAGGGACTAGCGGCCAAGAGACCCAGTACTTC. It translates to CASSQGTSGQETQYF. This chain connects TRBV4-3 to TRBJ2-5; 10 nucleotides line up with TRBD2. V lost 1 base to trimming and J lost 1 base; unmatched junction nucleotides: 0. This CDR3 comprises 15 residues. Germline V gives CDR1 LGHNA, CDR2 YSLEER.

The chain has TRBV2 and TRBJ1-1, with D unclear. Trimming shortened V by 3 bases and J by 8 bases, and 10 bases separated the two germline ends. The germline gives CDR1 SNHLY, CDR2 FYNNEI. The CDR3 extends over 12 amino acids. The CDR3 region is CASSDDRREAFF. The DNA for the CDR3 is TGTGCCAGCAGTGACGACCGGAGAGAAGCTTTCTTT.

This clone turned up a few times. The chain links TRBV20-1 to TRBJ1-1, with D hard to call. This CDR3 contains 11 residues. Germline CDR1 DFQATT, CDR2 SNEGSKA (reference sequence). CDR3 bases: TGCAGCTGGCCTCGGGACACTGAAGCTTTCTTT. The encoded protein is CSWPRDTEAFF.

The chain employs TRBV28 and TRBJ2-1; 7 nucleotides line up with TRBD2. The germline gives CDR1 MDHEN, CDR2 SYDVKM. The CDR3 spans 13 residues. V was pared by 7 bases and J by 5 bases, with 5 bases of the junction left unmatched. The CDR3 region is CASKRGMNNEQFF. DNA of the CDR3: TGTGCCAGCAAGCGGGGCATGAACAATGAGCAGTTCTTC.

The chain uses TRBV7-2 and TRBJ2-1, with unresolved D. V lost 6 bases and J lost 5, with 17 bases in between. The CDR3 is made up of 15 amino acids. Germline V gives CDR1 SGHTA, CDR2 FQGNSA. CDR3 sequence (DNA): TGTGCCAGCAGACTGGCCGGGTTAAAAAACAATGAGCAGTTCTTC. This translates into CASRLAGLKNNEQFF. Full variable domain (missing parts from reference TRBV7-2 and TRBJ2-1): GAGVSQSPSNKVTEKGKDVELRCDPISGHTALYWYRQSLGQGLEFLIYFQGNSAPDKSGLPSDRFSAERTGGSVSTLTIQRTQQEDSAVYLCASRLAGLKNNEQFFGPGTRLTVL.

This clone has just a few counts. The chain employs TRBV10-3 and TRBJ2-5, with a tentative D call TRBD1 (6 bases). The last part of the DNA fits TRBJ2-7 better; the J call may be wrong. The CDR3 spans 14 residues. Germline lookup yields CDR1 ENHRY and CDR2 SYGVKD. This CDR3 reads CAITAGVADNEQYF. The DNA of the CDR3 is TGTGCCATCACTGCAGGGGTGGCAGACAACGAGCAGTACTTC.

The V call is TRBV11-2, the J call TRBJ2-1; 7 nucleotides line up with TRBD2. The V gene's germline CDR1 is SGHAT and CDR2 FQNNGV. The CDR3 spans 13 residues. V lost 6 bases and J lost 5; bases outside the gene matches: 4. The CDR3 is CASRAAGDNEQFF. CDR3 in DNA: TGTGCCAGCAGAGCCGCGGGGGACAATGAGCAGTTCTTC.

This clone was counted a few times. This rearrangement joins TRBV27 to TRBJ1-1, with TRBD1 as a possible D gene (5 bases). The V end was cut by 7 bases, the J end by 0 bases, with 12 bases between. The CDR3 consists of 14 residues. CDR1 MNHEY and CDR2 SMNVEV come from the germline V gene (reference sequence). The CDR3 DNA follows: TGTGCCAGCAAGCTGATGGGGCTGAACACTGAAGCTTTCTTT. Protein product: CASKLMGLNTEAFF.

The chain combines TRBV4-3 with TRBJ2-3; 8 bases line up with TRBD2. The length of the CDR3 is 17 residues. The germline CDR1 and CDR2 sequences are LGHNA and YSLEER. The trim removed 0 bases at V and 4 bases at J, leaving 9 bases unmatched. The CDR3 DNA sequence: TGCGCCAGCAGCCAAGAAAATGAGGCGGGAGGTGCAGATACGCAGTATTTT. Amino acids: CASSQENEAGGADTQYF.

The chain employs TRBV9 and TRBJ2-1; 10 positions match TRBD2. J was trimmed by 3 bases and V by 2 bases; bases with no gene match: 5. There are 16 residues in the CDR3. CDR1 is SGDLS, CDR2 YYNGEE, per germline. The CDR3 protein is CASSVLASGSYNEQFF. CDR3 DNA sequence: TGTGCCAGCAGCGTCTTGGCTAGCGGGAGCTACAATGAGCAGTTCTTC.

V is TRBV19 and J is TRBJ1-2, with 9 bases lining up with TRBD1. CDR1 is LNHDA and CDR2 is SQIVND in the germline V gene (reference sequence). The CDR3 runs to 15 residues. V lost 6 bases and J lost 7; bases outside the gene matches: 12. CDR3 sequence (DNA): TGTGCCAGTAGATCAACCGGGACAGGGTATCCTGGCTACACCTTC. Its protein product is CASRSTGTGYPGYTF.

The J gene is TRBJ1-1, the V gene TRBV28; tentative D call: TRBD1 (6 bases). The CDR3 covers 17 residues. Germline loops: CDR1 MDHEN, CDR2 SYDVKM. The ends were cut back, 1 base at V and 4 bases at J, with 19 bases in the middle. Here the CDR3 reads CASSLSGAGDLSTEAFF. The DNA of the CDR3 is TGTGCCAGCAGTTTATCAGGGGCGGGGGACCTGAGCACTGAAGCTTTCTTT.

This clone has only a few counts. The chain is built from TRBV5-1 and TRBJ1-1; 10 bases align to TRBD1. V was clipped by 3 bases and J by 0 bases; unmatched bases: 5. CDR3 length: 16 residues. The germline V gene encodes CDR1 SGHRS and CDR2 YFSETQ. The CDR3 nucleotides read TGCGCCAGCAGCTGGGGACAGGGGAGGTTGAACACTGAAGCTTTCTTT. Translating gives CASSWGQGRLNTEAFF.

The CDR3: CASSFLAERNYGYTF. CDR3 coding DNA: TGTGCCAGCAGCTTTTTGGCAGAAAGAAACTATGGCTACACCTTC. This chain connects TRBV7-9 to TRBJ1-2; D not certain. V was shortened by 3 bases and J by 2 bases, with 13 bases between the two germline ends. The CDR3 extends over 15 amino acids. Germline V gene data show CDR1 as SEHNR and CDR2 as FQNEAQ (reference sequence). The full variable domain, with the rest looked up from reference TRBV7-9 and TRBJ1-2, is DTGVSQNPRHKITKRGQNVTFRCDPISEHNRLYWYRQTLGQGPEFLTYFQNEAQLEKSRLLSDRFSAERPKGSFSTLEIQRTEQGDSAMYLCASSFLAERNYGYTFGSGTRLTVV.

The chain combines TRBV5-1 with TRBJ1-1; the D gene is possibly TRBD1 (5 bases). This CDR3 region has 14 residues. The V and J ends lost 0 bases and 3 bases respectively, with 9 bases between them. In germline, CDR1 is SGHRS, CDR2 YFSETQ. CDR3 DNA sequence: TGCGCCAGCAGCTTGGACCGGGGGGACACTGAAGCTTTCTTT. It translates to CASSLDRGDTEAFF.

In its sample, this clone was seen a few times. The chain carries TRBV30 and TRBJ2-7, with TRBD2 identical over 9 bases. Germline V gives CDR1 GTSNPN, CDR2 SVGIG (reference sequence). V shed 5 bases and J 4 bases; nucleotides not matched to a gene: 15. The CDR3 runs to 16 residues. CDR3: CAWSPRGGRASYEQYF. DNA of the CDR3: TGTGCCTGGTCTCCCCGGGGCGGGAGGGCCTCGTACGAGCAGTACTTC.

This clone showed up just a few times. This sample includes further DNA sequences coding for the same CDR3. The chain combines TRBV5-4 with TRBJ2-5; 10 nucleotides align to TRBD2. Per germline, CDR1 SGHNT and CDR2 YYREEE (reference sequence). Trimming took 0 bases from V and 5 from J; bases not matched to a gene: 4. The CDR3 length is 15 residues. Written as DNA, the CDR3 is TGTGCCAGCAGCTTGGGACTAGCGGGCGGGGAGACCCAGTACTTC. Its protein product is CASSLGLAGGETQYF.